This TCR beta chain stems from a study of T cells in Graves' hyperthyroidism and ophthalmopathy. Study details: Peripheral blood specimens were obtained at initial diagnosis, prior to any treatment.

RNA transcripts gave rise to amplified TCR beta CDR3 regions. Initially, a first-round RT-PCR of the TCR CDR3 employed the HTBI primer set. A single record per CDR3 protein comes from TCRdb applying MiXCR to the multiplex PCR reads. The data contain roughly 250,000 distinct CDR3 sequences, about 20% of them singletons. Patients showing uncontrolled infection, other autoimmune disease, pregnancy or lactation were ineligible. This clonotype has just one count. Germline loops: CDR1 SEHNR, CDR2 FQNEAQ (reference sequence). Deletions cut 1 base from V and 6 bases from J, with 12 bases between. CDR3 length equals 14 residues.

The clonotype originates from a man aged 25 to 40 with Graves' ophthalmopathy. The chain recombines TRBV7-9 with TRBJ1-1; D is undetermined. The specimen sequenced was blood. DNA of the CDR3: TGTGCCAGCAGCTTAGGGCAGCCTGCCTCTGAAGCTTTCTTT. Translating gives CASSLGQPASEAFF.